This is a list of T cell receptor beta chains from one sample in a study of early T cells in non-severe SARS-CoV-2 infection. Each CDR3 protein gets one entry after TCRdb re-called the 5' RACE reads with MiXCR. Here the sample spans 85,000 to 100,000 distinct CDR3 sequences, 8% to 13% being singletons. The material sequenced was whole blood. Receptors were obtained from an adult who was a healthcare worker with PCR-confirmed SARS-CoV-2 infection or an uninfected control (not recorded which). CDR3s include the opening cysteine and the closing phenylalanine or tryptophan.

CDR3aa	v_gene	j_gene
CASSLVDNEQYF	TRBV5-1	TRBJ2-7
CASSSTGVWTEAFF	TRBV12-3/TRBV12-4	TRBJ1-1
CASTLQSALDEQFF	TRBV6-1	TRBJ2-1
CASQQGFSYEQYF	TRBV28	TRBJ2-7
CASSWGTGGKDQPQHF	TRBV28	TRBJ1-5
CASGSSGQPQHF	TRBV2	TRBJ1-5
CASSLRPNEKLFF	TRBV11-2	TRBJ1-4
CSAGVESTDTQYF	TRBV20-1	TRBJ2-3
CASSGQGYNEQFF	TRBV2	TRBJ2-1
CASSIGTTNQPQHF	TRBV19	TRBJ1-5
CASSLDSRTGNSYEQYF	TRBV7-9	TRBJ2-7
CASSHRQRETQYF	TRBV5-5	TRBJ2-5
CASTRDRGETQYF	TRBV2	TRBJ2-5
CASSQFLTGTGVYGYTF	TRBV4-1	TRBJ1-2
CSVGHLTNTGELFF	TRBV29-1	TRBJ2-2
CASSPLLGTQYF	TRBV12-3/TRBV12-4	TRBJ2-3
CASSQGRWDRRSGNTIYF	TRBV4-2	TRBJ1-3
CASSRYGNLNTEAFF	TRBV3-1	TRBJ1-1
CATSGVLGESSYEQYF	TRBV15	TRBJ2-7
CASSLGISRRDEQFF	TRBV7-2	TRBJ2-1
CSANSIDEPTRNEQFF	TRBV20-1	TRBJ2-1
CASSPGQANYGYTF	TRBV14	TRBJ1-2
CSVTPLRDGGYTF	TRBV29-1	TRBJ1-2
CASRETASAGIAGELFF	TRBV9	TRBJ2-2
CASGFFLDTQYF	TRBV12-5	TRBJ2-3
CASSYSDRVDYGYTF	TRBV6-6	TRBJ1-2
CASSLVNGRGGTDTQYF	TRBV5-4	TRBJ2-3
CASSLAGLTTYEQYF	TRBV27	TRBJ2-7
CASSRTGRRGDYGYTF	TRBV6-2/TRBV6-3	TRBJ1-2